A single sample gave rise to the 3 T cell receptor beta chains below, sequenced in a study of T cell changes during pregnancy in multiple sclerosis. Sequencing used immunoSEQ multiplex PCR; TCRdb keeps in-frame clones, though not all of them. The sample lists around 80,000 clones, 80% to 95% occurring once. Source: peripheral blood, taken before pregnancy. The source of these receptors is a female donor with multiple sclerosis, enrolled in a pregnancy study.

The gene calls are TRBV16 and TRBJ1-2, with D possibly matching TRBD1 (6 bases). V gave up 0 bases and J gave up 6 bases, with 14 bases separating them. The CDR3 is 15 amino acids. Germline V gene data show CDR1 as KGHSY and CDR2 as FQNENV. CDR3 in amino acids: CASSQSTGSEHGYTF. The CDR3 nucleotides are TGTGCCAGCAGCCAATCCACAGGGAGCGAGCATGGCTACACCTTC.

This chain uses TRBV27 with TRBJ2-1; 9 bases fit TRBD1. V lost 6 bases and J lost 4; bases outside the gene matches: 7. The CDR3 runs to 15 residues. Germline loops: CDR1 MNHEY, CDR2 SMNVEV (reference sequence). This chain's CDR3 is CASSSGTGIYNEQFF. The CDR3 DNA follows: TGTGCCAGCAGCTCCGGGACAGGGATTTACAATGAGCAGTTCTTC.

The chain is built from TRBV27 and TRBJ1-1; TRBD1 is a possible D gene (6 bases). This CDR3 region has 15 residues. Germline CDR1 reads MNHEY; CDR2 reads SMNVEV (reference sequence). Between the trimmed V and J ends, which lost 6 bases and 3 bases, there was a span of 17 bases. CDR3 loop: CASRRGAGSYTEAFF. DNA of the CDR3: TGTGCCAGCAGGCGGGGGGCGGGCTCGTACACTGAAGCTTTCTTT.